The T cell receptor beta chain described here comes from a study of identical twins. Study-wide points: Within cord blood, abundant beta clonotypes carried fewer insertions, but memory repertoires showed no such trend. For monozygotic twins, models underestimated out-of-frame TCR alpha sharing.

Trimming took 1 base from V and 7 from J; bases not matched to a gene: 6. The CDR3 extends over 15 amino acids. cDNA molecules carried unique molecular identifiers, and template switching added a universal primer site. TCRdb fed the 5' RACE reads into MiXCR, producing one record per CDR3 protein. The data show approximately 690,000 distinct CDR3 sequences, approximately 6.1% seen once. As regards this clonotype: Its antigen is not identified.

What was sequenced was naive T cells sorted from blood. This TCR derives from a man between 18 and 29 years old in good health. The chain links TRBV12-3 or TRBV12-4 to TRBJ2-2, with TRBD2 matching 7 bases. The DNA of the CDR3 is TGTGCCAGCAGTTTAGTTGCGCGGGAGAACGGGGAGCTGTTTTTT. It is translated as CASSLVARENGELFF.